This entry lists 27 T cell receptor beta chains sequenced from one sample in a study of identical twins. TCRdb analysed the 5' RACE reads with MiXCR anew, one entry per CDR3 protein. The sample shows a few hundred thousand distinct CDR3 sequences, approximately 17% of them seen only once. Material: naive T cells sorted from blood. These TCRs come from a man aged 45-60 years in good health.

CDR3 residues: CASSPAFLRGDSYEQYF. CDR3 coding DNA: TGTGCCAGCAGCCCCGCGTTTTTACGGGGCGACTCCTACGAGCAGTACTTC. The chain links TRBV7-9 to TRBJ2-7, with D tentatively TRBD1 or TRBD2 (5 bases each). CDR3 length: 17 amino acids. Germline loops: CDR1 SEHNR, CDR2 FQNEAQ (reference sequence). V was trimmed by 5 bases and J by 0 bases, leaving 20 bases between them.

This clonotype was detected a few times. This chain uses TRBV4-3 with TRBJ2-1; TRBD2 matches 8 bases. This CDR3 is 17 amino acids long. J was trimmed by 0 bases and V by 0 bases; bases with no gene match: 4. Germline loops: CDR1 LGHNA, CDR2 YSLEER. The CDR3 sequence: CASSQDIAGSSYNEQFF. CDR3 in DNA: TGCGCCAGCAGCCAAGATATAGCGGGGAGCTCCTACAATGAGCAGTTCTTC.

This clonotype was observed a handful of times. This chain connects TRBV20-1 to TRBJ2-1; weak D call: TRBD2 (5 bases). V gave up 1 base and J gave up 4 bases, with 11 bases separating them. This CDR3 is built from 14 residues. Germline loops: CDR1 DFQATT, CDR2 SNEGSKA (reference sequence). This CDR3 is CSARGAEPYNEQFF. CDR3 nucleotides: TGCAGTGCTAGAGGAGCGGAACCTTACAATGAGCAGTTCTTC.

Many counts were recorded for this clonotype. The chain joins TRBV2 to TRBJ1-6; D is unresolved. Germline V lookup: CDR1 SNHLY, CDR2 FYNNEI. This CDR3 region has 14 residues. With 6 bases removed from V and 4 bases from J, the gap between germline ends came to 10 bases. The CDR3 region is CASSSGRYNSPLHF. DNA for the CDR3: TGTGCCAGCAGCTCCGGACGGTATAATTCACCCCTCCACTTT. The whole variable domain, filled in from reference TRBV2 and TRBJ1-6, reads EPEVTQTPSHQVTQMGQEVILRCVPISNHLYFYWYRQILGQKVEFLVSFYNNEISEKSEIFDDQFSVERPDGSNFTLKIRSTKLEDSAMYFCASSSGRYNSPLHFGNGTRLTVT.

This clonotype was recorded at least ten times. The chain recombines TRBV6-5 with TRBJ1-5; 9 bases agree with TRBD1. The V segment lost 2 bases and the J segment 6 bases; nucleotides outside the gene matches: 5. The CDR3 spans 15 residues. The germline V gene has CDR1 MNHEY and CDR2 SVGAGI. The DNA of the CDR3 is TGTGCCAGCAGTTACGGACAGGGGTTTGGTCAGCCCCAGCATTTT. It is translated as CASSYGQGFGQPQHF.

The J gene is TRBJ1-1, the V gene TRBV6-1; D is possibly TRBD1 (6 bases). The CDR3 has 13 residues. The germline V and J ends were trimmed by 6 bases and 9 bases, with 17 bases remaining between them. Germline V gene lookup returns CDR1 MNHNS and CDR2 SASEGT. The CDR3 here is CASRGDTGTKAFF. CDR3 nucleotide sequence: TGTGCCAGCAGGGGAGACACCGGGACAAAAGCTTTCTTT.

At least ten counts were recorded for this clonotype. This chain uses TRBV20-1 with TRBJ1-6, with 7 bases identical to TRBD1. Germline V gene sequence: CDR1 DFQATT, CDR2 SNEGSKA (reference sequence). There are 18 residues in the CDR3. V lost 0 bases to trimming and J lost 0 bases; unmatched junction nucleotides: 8. The CDR3 spells CSARDLDRDRSYNSPLHF. The CDR3 DNA is TGCAGTGCTAGAGACCTAGACAGGGATCGCTCCTATAATTCACCCCTCCACTTT.

This clonotype has only a few counts. This CDR3 reads CASRAGQHQETQYF. Written as DNA, the CDR3 is TGTGCCAGCAGGGCGGGACAGCACCAAGAGACCCAGTACTTC. The V gene is TRBV6-1, the J gene TRBJ2-5, with D maybe TRBD1 (7 bases). V was pared by 6 bases and J by 0 bases, with 11 bases between. Germline V gene sequence: CDR1 MNHNS, CDR2 SASEGT. The CDR3 totals 14 residues.

This clonotype was seen many times. The rearrangement links TRBV12-3 or TRBV12-4 to TRBJ2-7; TRBD1 might be the D (6 bases). Trimming shortened V by 7 bases and J by 1 base, and 11 bases separated the two germline ends. The CDR3 contains 13 residues. The chain's CDR3 is CASTQTGSYEQYF. In DNA form, the CDR3 reads TGTGCCAGCACCCAAACAGGGTCCTACGAGCAGTACTTC.

A few counts support this clonotype. The rearrangement joins TRBV5-1 to TRBJ2-3; 8 bases are shared with TRBD1. The V gene end was trimmed by 3 bases and the J gene end by 6 bases; junction bases not matched to a gene: 6. The CDR3 covers 14 residues. The germline V gene encodes CDR1 SGHRS and CDR2 YFSETQ. CDR3 residues: CASSSGQGMDTQYF. CDR3 coding DNA: TGCGCCAGCAGCTCCGGACAGGGCATGGATACGCAGTATTTT.

In this sample, this clonotype turned up a few times. The CDR3 region is CSASGLLPSTDTQYF. CDR3 DNA: TGCAGTGCTAGTGGGCTCCTTCCTAGCACAGATACGCAGTATTTT. This sequence joins TRBV20-1 and TRBJ2-3; the D is unclear. Germline CDR1 is DFQATT and CDR2 is SNEGSKA (reference sequence). Trimming removed 3 bases from V and 0 bases from J, with 13 bases in between. This CDR3 is 15 amino acids long.

This clonotype appeared a few times. V is TRBV6-6 and J is TRBJ2-1, with TRBD1 matching over 7 bases. The ends lost 6 bases at V and 7 bases at J; junction bases unmatched: 6. This CDR3 has 13 amino acids. Germline CDR1 and CDR2: MNHNY and SVGAGI (reference sequence). The CDR3 sequence: CASRGTEWNEQFF. CDR3 bases: TGTGCCAGCAGGGGGACAGAGTGGAATGAGCAGTTCTTC.

This clonotype was counted ten times or more. The CDR3 sequence: CASSPGLAGGGQRDTQYF. The CDR3, as DNA: TGTGCCAGCAGCCCGGGACTAGCGGGGGGGGGGCAAAGAGATACGCAGTATTTT. The chain couples TRBV12-3 or TRBV12-4 to TRBJ2-3; 16 bases fit TRBD2. The CDR3 runs 18 residues. V trimming: 6 bases; J trimming: 5 bases; junction bases outside the gene matches: 11.

This clonotype was seen only a few times. The rearrangement joins TRBV7-9 to TRBJ2-5; TRBD2 agrees at 9 bases. The V gene end was trimmed by 8 bases and the J gene end by 2 bases; junction bases not matched to a gene: 3. The CDR3 is made up of 13 amino acids. Looked up from germline, CDR1 is SEHNR and CDR2 is FQNEAQ (reference sequence). The DNA for the CDR3 is TGTGCCAGCTTTAGCGGGAGACAAGAGACCCAGTACTTC. This gives the protein CASFSGRQETQYF.

The sample holds many counts of this clonotype. V gene TRBV5-1 combines with J gene TRBJ1-1; possible D gene TRBD1, 6 bases. The CDR3 contains 14 residues. CDR1 SGHRS and CDR2 YFSETQ come from the germline V gene. The germline V and J ends were trimmed by 4 bases and 0 bases, with 10 bases remaining between them. The CDR3 region has the DNA TGCGCCAGCAGCGAAGGACAGATGAACACTGAAGCTTTCTTT. This encodes CASSEGQMNTEAFF. Complete variable domain (other parts from reference TRBV5-1 and TRBJ1-1): KAGVTQTPRYLIKTRGQQVTLSCSPISGHRSVSWYQQTPGQGLQFLFEYFSETQRNKGNFPGRFSGRQFSNSRSEMNVSTLELGDSALYLCASSEGQMNTEAFFGQGTRLTVV.

This clonotype was recorded at least ten times. The rearrangement joins TRBV20-1 to TRBJ2-7; maybe TRBD1 (5 bases). Germline assignment: CDR1 DFQATT and CDR2 SNEGSKA (reference sequence). The length of the CDR3 is 14 residues. V lost 7 bases and J 2 bases, leaving 18 bases between the germline ends. Here the CDR3 reads CSVPHPTGPYEQYF. The CDR3 DNA sequence: TGCAGTGTGCCCCACCCAACAGGACCCTACGAGCAGTACTTC.

J is TRBJ2-3 and V is TRBV10-3, with TRBD2 matching over 7 bases. The CDR3 runs to 13 residues. V trimming: 11 bases; J trimming: 3 bases; junction bases outside the gene matches: 8. Germline lookup yields CDR1 ENHRY and CDR2 SYGVKD. The chain's CDR3 is CAVSGGLTDTQYF. The DNA for the CDR3 is TGTGCCGTATCGGGGGGTCTTACAGATACGCAGTATTTT.

This chain uses TRBV4-3 with TRBJ2-3; tentatively, D is TRBD1 or TRBD2 (5 bases each). Trimming shortened V by 1 base and J by 5 bases, and 13 bases separated the two germline ends. Germline CDR1 LGHNA, CDR2 YSLEER. The CDR3 runs 15 residues. The CDR3 loop reads CASSQVAGALDTQYF. CDR3 nucleotides: TGCGCCAGCAGCCAAGTCGCCGGGGCCCTAGATACGCAGTATTTT.

The gene calls are TRBV15 and TRBJ1-1; 8 nucleotides agree with TRBD1. The CDR3 has 19 amino acids. Germline V gene sequence: CDR1 LNHNV, CDR2 YYDKDF (reference sequence). The V segment lost 0 bases and the J segment 3 bases; nucleotides outside the gene matches: 15. CDR3 DNA: TGTGCCACCAGCAGAGAGATGTCCCTATGGACAGGGCGTGACACTGAAGCTTTCTTT. It codes for CATSREMSLWTGRDTEAFF.

This clonotype came up many times. The rearrangement joins TRBV20-1 to TRBJ1-2; D gene ambiguous. The CDR3 loop spans 15 amino acids. Germline V lookup: CDR1 DFQATT, CDR2 SNEGSKA (reference sequence). The ends were cut back, 1 base at V and 2 bases at J, with 14 bases in the middle. The CDR3 region has the DNA TGCAGTGCTAGAGGTATCCTTGACGAAAACTATGGCTACACCTTC. This translates into CSARGILDENYGYTF.

This clonotype was found many times. The V and J genes are TRBV29-1 and TRBJ2-2; TRBD2 matches at 10 bases. V dropped 7 bases and J dropped 6; count of bases not matched to a gene: 8. The CDR3 totals 14 residues. The germline V gene has CDR1 SQVTM and CDR2 ANQGSEA. CDR3 protein: CSALAGGFAGELFF. CDR3 DNA sequence: TGCAGCGCCTTAGCGGGAGGCTTTGCCGGGGAGCTGTTTTTT.

In its sample, this clonotype was seen a few times. This chain joins TRBV29-1 and TRBJ2-5; tentatively, D is TRBD1 (6 bases). The V gene lost 4 bases and the J gene lost 5 bases, with 14 bases spanning the gap. The CDR3 is 13 residues long. Per germline, CDR1 SQVTM and CDR2 ANQGSEA. The CDR3 protein is CSVAEGVGETQYF. The CDR3 bases are TGCAGCGTTGCTGAGGGGGTAGGTGAGACCCAGTACTTC. Supplemented by reference TRBV29-1 and TRBJ2-5, the full variable domain reads SAVISQKPSRDICQRGTSLTIQCQVDSQVTMMFWYRQQPGQSLTLIATANQGSEATYESGFVIDKFPISRPNLTFSTLTVSNMSPEDSSIYLCSVAEGVGETQYFGPGTRLLVL.

A few counts support this clonotype. The genes are TRBV10-3 and TRBJ2-1, with no clear D. Per germline, CDR1 ENHRY and CDR2 SYGVKD. Trimming left V 2 bases short and J 8 bases short, with 10 bases between. The CDR3 length is 13 residues. The DNA of the CDR3 is TGTGCCATCAGTGAGCCGCCTCCGTATGAGCAGTTCTTC. It translates to CAISEPPPYEQFF.

This clonotype was seen many times. The V call is TRBV30, the J call TRBJ2-7, with a possible D match to TRBD1 (5 bases). This CDR3 is 14 amino acids long. The germline gives CDR1 GTSNPN, CDR2 SVGIG (reference sequence). Trimming took 4 bases from V and 2 from J, leaving 15 bases between them. CDR3 protein: CAWTPGKGPYEQYF. CDR3 DNA sequence: TGTGCCTGGACCCCAGGGAAAGGCCCCTACGAGCAGTACTTC.

In this sample, this clonotype turned up a few times. This chain uses TRBV20-1 with TRBJ2-7; 9 positions agree with TRBD2. This CDR3 contains 13 residues. The germline V gene has CDR1 DFQATT and CDR2 SNEGSKA (reference sequence). Germline trimming cut 4 bases from V and 6 bases from J; bases unmatched to any gene: 7. CDR3 residues: CSAIGTSPLEQYF. DNA of the CDR3: TGCAGTGCTATTGGGACTAGCCCTCTCGAGCAGTACTTC.

This clonotype turned up a few times. This sequence joins TRBV5-1 and TRBJ1-4; the D gene is possibly TRBD1 (5 bases). CDR1 is SGHRS and CDR2 is YFSETQ in the germline V gene. V was clipped by 4 bases and J by 14 bases, with 21 bases between them. The CDR3 loop spans 14 amino acids. The chain's CDR3 is CASSAWDGQSVLFF. CDR3 coding DNA: TGCGCCAGCAGCGCCTGGGACGGTCAATCGGTTCTGTTTTTT.

The rearrangement joins TRBV2 to TRBJ2-1, with 9 bases identical to TRBD2. This CDR3 region has 16 residues. V gave up 5 bases and J gave up 1 base; unmatched junction bases: 6. CDR1 is SNHLY, CDR2 FYNNEI, per germline. The CDR3 loop reads CASSLAGSLSYNEQFF. The DNA of the CDR3 is TGTGCCAGCAGTCTAGCGGGGTCCCTGTCCTACAATGAGCAGTTCTTC.